This T cell receptor beta chain was documented in a study of cytomegalovirus exposure and HLA in healthy donors (dated by TCRdb to about 2017). Study-wide context: In an earlier analysis of under 750 of the donors, 250 to 350 Gb of sequence data and 90 million to 120 million unique TCR beta sequences from about 190 million T cells were reported. An earlier analysis of 587 of the donors used high-throughput TCR beta sequencing to judge whether each TCR beta V gene segment behaved as functional or pseudogenic. In addition to the first cohort of 650 to 750 subjects, a separate validation cohort of 120 different subjects was used. All discovery cohort repertoires had been generated on a single sequencing platform. Among roughly 370 genotyped donors of the cohort, an average of approximately 240,000 unique TCR beta nucleotide sequences were sequenced per donor, approximately 20% of them non-productive. To study patterns of TCR occurrence, a later analysis re-analyzed previously published TCR beta repertoires from under 750 donors and added high-resolution HLA genotyping. A handful of DR-DQ haplotypes were handled as single units for association and clustering because linkage in the cohort was strong. The number of donors typed differed by locus, with about 629-630 for A, B, C, DRB1 and DQB1, 522 for DQA1, over 600 for DPA1, and about 450 for DPB1. High-throughput TCR immunosequencing, statistical association of individual TCRs with disease status, and machine learning were combined to predict cytomegalovirus infection status. Roughly 300 gigabases of sequencing data and tens of millions of unique TCR sequences made up an early release that covered some 640 HLA-typed donors. A later genetic analysis took genome-wide SNP genotypes for about 65% of the 666 donors and used that subset as a discovery cohort. The T cell repertoires of several hundred subjects were profiled by immunosequencing and related to cytomegalovirus serostatus. Alongside the repertoire data, information on donor age, sex, ethnicity and CMV serostatus was compiled. Rather than using new phenotypic data, the later analysis identified candidate immune exposures from TCR beta sequences and from how often those sequences occurred across donors. The genetic ancestry cluster associated with self-reported Caucasian donors included about four fifths of the 398 genotyped donors. HLA typing included class I and class II loci at four-digit resolution. The aim of the study was to test whether cataloging public T cell receptors could identify signatures of past pathogen exposure.

The receptor library was made with the immunoSEQ multiplex PCR assay. A mixture of 60 forward primers for TCR Vbeta segments and 13 reverse primers for TCR Jbeta segments was used in the multiplex PCR. The CDR3 region of rearranged TCR beta genes was amplified from genomic DNA by a multiplex PCR assay. On the Illumina HiSeq System, the amplified TCR beta libraries were sequenced as 87-base-pair reads. The original methods were these. A later analysis counted some 80 million unique TCR beta chains across the 550 to 750 repertoires, and around 9.9 million of these chains were shared by at least two donors. A nearest-neighbor algorithm error-corrected the raw reads and collapsed the reads into unique sequences, merging closely related sequences to remove PCR and sequencing errors. Alignment of CDR3 sequences to IMGT reference sequences was used to assign V, D and J gene segments. Each retained sequence needed at least a six-nucleotide match to both a V gene segment and a J gene segment. A rearrangement counted as productive if the CDR3 had no stop codons and remained in frame with V and J, and every other rearrangement counted as non-productive. Following IMGT convention, CDR3 was defined as the stretch from the second conserved V-encoded cysteine to the conserved J-encoded phenylalanine. Sequences without an unambiguous match to a single V gene segment were excluded from the earlier analysis of about 640 of the donors. In an earlier analysis of around 590 of the donors, a V segment was called functional when productive rearrangements were above 56.7%, and segregating when the standard deviation between donors exceeded 5%. A statistical classification framework was built to diagnose cytomegalovirus status from the catalog of TCR beta chain sequences. V and J gene assignment, in a later analysis, came from comparing TCR nucleotide sequences with IMGT/GENE-DB human TR gene sequences. The TCRdist pipeline was used in a later analysis to assign CDR3 sequences and most-parsimonious VDJ recombination scenarios. In a later analysis, every TCR beta chain was defined by the combination of its CDR3 amino acid sequence and its V-gene family, and reads without a unique V-gene family were dropped. As a way to deal with suspected cross-contamination and a sequencing artifact, a later analysis dropped more than 500 nucleotide sequences that were highly shared and had low generation probability. In a later analysis, a clonal expansion index for each public chain was calculated from normalized within-repertoire ranks of inferred template counts. A later analysis computed generation probabilities with a VDJ recombination model fitted to out-of-frame rearrangements, and checked the results against IGoR. In a later analysis, TCR-TCR, TCR-HLA and TCR-CMV co-occurrence was scored with hypergeometric tests, and a repertoire-size bias correction was applied to TCR pairs. To estimate false discovery rates, a later analysis permuted the HLA or CMV assignments 20 times. In a later analysis, co-occurring TCRs were grouped using DBSCAN, and TCRdist sequence similarity was added for clustering within HLA-allele-positive subsets. Repertoires with fewer than 30,000 or more than 120,000 public chains, plus five repertoires with anomalous nucleotide sharing, were excluded from co-occurrence clustering. Imported from immuneACCESS, the table was reduced by TCRdb to in-frame sequences with V and J called. These copies leave out some clones; in studies compared against another copy, an unresolved V gene accounts for under half, and the cause of the remainder is not known. The DNA was the basis for D and trimming; V, J and clone size are from that table. This sample comprises around 100,000 clones, approximately 87% of them detected only once. The ten largest clones capture approximately 2.4% of the sample.

The germline V gene specifies SGHRS as CDR1 and YFSETQ as CDR2. From cysteine to phenylalanine, the CDR3 is 15 amino acids long. Just the 45-base CDR3 DNA is kept, in frame starting at base 1. For this chain, trimming is 2 bases at the V end and 5 bases at the J end, and the number of junction bases without a gene match is 5. As regards this clone: This receptor's antigen is unknown. Per-nucleotide qualities are absent, and no much larger clonotype sits a single base away.

The cohort consisted of 666 healthy bone marrow donors. At the time of sampling, all cohort members were nominally healthy, though unrecorded immune exposures were likely present. The donor was CMV seronegative and was included in the group of a few hundred seronegative cohort members. A peripheral blood sample was collected from each donor, and TCR beta sequencing was performed on peripheral blood mononuclear cells. The Qiagen DNeasy Blood Extraction Kit was used to extract genomic DNA from the blood cell samples. What the work shows at the level of the full study, not this receptor alone: The only immune exposure information available for the cohort was CMV serostatus. Correlated functional status among segregating V segments might be attributable to linkage disequilibrium, but an unknown experimental factor could not be ruled out. While some public TCRs were present in many individuals, most TCR sequences turned up only very rarely across donors. In a later analysis, several top co-occurrence clusters were reported to appear linked to parvovirus B19, influenza, CMV and Epstein-Barr virus. Some IMGT-functional V segments, including TRBV6-2 and TRBV6-3, could not be distinguished by the 87-base-pair reads and were therefore excluded. In a later genetic analysis, fewer N-insertions in productive TCRs were reported among donors in an Asian-associated ancestry cluster than the approximately 710-donor mean. A further reported finding was that TCR beta sequences accurately predicted the HLA-A and HLA-B alleles for most subjects in the first cohort. The study gave a list of roughly 150 TCR beta chains associated with cytomegalovirus. In a later genetic analysis, a missense DCLRE1C variant was associated with V-gene and J-gene trimming of TCR beta chains, and the association was replicated in an independent cohort. In a later analysis, around 15,000 TCR beta sequences were associated with specific HLA alleles at a false discovery rate of 0.05. The presence/absence analyses assumed that sequencing depth was roughly uniform across donors, and that assumption may not be true. The authors suggested that the approach could potentially be generalized to other disease states and immunological phenotypes. Three of the identified cytomegalovirus-associated TCR beta chains were confirmed in vitro to be specific for cytomegalovirus antigens. The classifier was reported to diagnose cytomegalovirus status with high specificity and sensitivity in both the original cohort and the validation cohort. Because counts were too low, about 18 rarely observed V segments, including chromosome 9 orphons, were excluded from the earlier analysis of 587 of the donors. In an earlier analysis of some 640 of the donors, most TCR beta V segments were observed in productive rearrangements about 90% or about 30% of the time, broadly matching IMGT annotations. In a later analysis, HLA-associated TCR beta chains showed more clonal expansion and lower generation probabilities than non-associated chains that were equally common. In this cohort, only TCR beta chains were sequenced, and detectable features were limited by the absence of alpha or paired-chain data. A later analysis found that TCR association rates varied across HLA loci, with DRB1 alleles showing the most associated TCRs and HLA-C alleles the fewest. Because some donors lacked HLA typing at each locus, the association tests relied only on the typed subset. A later analysis found that most CMV-associated TCR beta chains appeared HLA-restricted, with HLA associations seemingly driven largely by CMV exposure. Assigning TCR associations to individual alleles was difficult when HLA alleles, especially DR and DQ, strongly co-occurred. A group of highly shared sequence variants was considered likely to be a technical artifact of the sequencing pipeline.

The sample consisted of PBMCs. This chain joins TRBV5-1 to TRBJ1-1, with TRBD1 identical over 11 junction bases. This sequence was found in a man aged 35-49 years in good health and CMV-seronegative. The CDR3 protein is CASSFYGQGATEAFF. The nucleotide sequence is TGCGCCAGCAGCTTTTACGGACAGGGGGCGACTGAAGCTTTCTTT.